The 22 T cell receptor beta chains listed next were all sequenced from one sample in a study of graft-versus-host responses after intestinal transplantation. TCRdb's table, derived via immunoSEQ multiplex PCR, lists solely in-frame clones and lacks some. The table includes 85,000 to 100,000 clones, about 82% detected once. The sequencing used PBMCs, collected 255 days after intestinal transplant. These TCRs come from a human patient who received an intestinal transplant, so some T cells may come from the graft donor.

The rearrangement joins TRBV14 to TRBJ2-1; 7 bases agree with TRBD1. Per the germline V gene, CDR1 is SGHDN and CDR2 is FVKESK. This CDR3 comprises 15 residues. The junction had 8 bases not matched to a gene; V was cut back by 4 bases and J by 5 bases. The DNA for the CDR3 is TGTGCCAGCAGCCTAAGACAGGGCAAAAACAATGAGCAGTTCTTC. Its protein is CASSLRQGKNNEQFF. The entire variable domain, with the rest obtained from reference TRBV14 and TRBJ2-1, is as follows: EAGVTQFPSHSVIEKGQTVTLRCDPISGHDNLYWYRRVMGKEIKFLLHFVKESKQDESGMPNNRFLAERTGGTYSTLKVQPAELEDSGVYFCASSLRQGKNNEQFFGPGTRLTVL.

The genes are TRBV6-5 and TRBJ2-2; D is unclear. The germline gives CDR1 MNHEY, CDR2 SVGAGI. The CDR3 loop spans 14 amino acids. V dropped 6 bases and J dropped 5 bases, with 13 bases sitting between them. The CDR3 DNA reads as TGTGCCAGCAGACGTCGGACGGCAACCGGGGAGCTGTTTTTT. It translates to CASRRRTATGELFF.

V is TRBV27 and J is TRBJ2-2; no firm D call. This CDR3 spans 12 amino acids. CDR1 is MNHEY and CDR2 is SMNVEV in the germline V gene (reference sequence). Trimming pared 8 bases from V and 2 bases from J, leaving 6 bases between. This CDR3 is CASGFNTGELFF. CDR3 coding DNA: TGTGCCAGCGGGTTTAACACCGGGGAGCTGTTTTTT.

The rearrangement uses TRBV5-6 and TRBJ1-6; the D is unclear. The CDR3 covers 16 residues. V gave up 1 base and J gave up 0 bases, with 8 bases separating them. Per the germline V gene, CDR1 is SGHDT and CDR2 is YYEEEE. The CDR3 DNA follows: TGTGCCAGCAGCTTGTATCGGAGCTCCTATAATTCACCCCTCCACTTT. It is translated as CASSLYRSSYNSPLHF.

The rearrangement joins TRBV28 to TRBJ2-5; D perhaps matches TRBD1 (6 bases). Trimming took off 5 bases at V and 4 bases at J, with 17 bases between the two ends. Germline lookup yields CDR1 MDHEN and CDR2 SYDVKM. This CDR3 spans 15 amino acids. CDR3 nucleotides: TGTGCCAGCAGTAAGGATCAGGGGAACCGAGAGACCCAGTACTTC. It codes for CASSKDQGNRETQYF.

V usage is TRBV19 and J usage is TRBJ1-1, with D perhaps TRBD1 (6 bases). The CDR3 has 16 amino acids. The germline V gene encodes CDR1 LNHDA and CDR2 SQIVND (reference sequence). V dropped 5 bases and J dropped 0 bases, with 16 bases sitting between them. CDR3: CASSPLGTTMNTEAFF. In DNA, the CDR3 is TGTGCCAGTAGTCCACTCGGGACAACCATGAACACTGAAGCTTTCTTT. Based on the CDR3 plus reference TRBV19 and TRBJ1-1, the full variable domain is DGGITQSPKYLFRKEGQNVTLSCEQNLNHDAMYWYRQDPGQGLRLIYYSQIVNDFQKGDIAEGYSVSREKKESFPLTVTSAQKNPTAFYLCASSPLGTTMNTEAFFGQGTRLTVV.

The CDR3 DNA is TGTGCCAGCAGTTACTCCGGACAGAAATACAATGAGCAGTTCTTC. Protein sequence: CASSYSGQKYNEQFF. This chain links TRBV6-5 with TRBJ2-1, with D maybe TRBD1 (6 bases). V lost 0 bases and J 4 bases, leaving 10 bases between the germline ends. CDR1 is MNHEY and CDR2 is SVGAGI in the germline V gene. This CDR3 is built from 15 residues.

The rearrangement uses TRBV29-1 and TRBJ2-7, with 7 bases identical to TRBD2. J lost 2 bases, V lost 3 bases, and 13 bases had no gene match. There are 16 residues in the CDR3. From germline, CDR1 is SQVTM and CDR2 ANQGSEA. The CDR3 spells CSVDIAGGGITYEQYF. In DNA form, the CDR3 reads TGCAGCGTTGACATAGCGGGTGGCGGGATTACCTACGAGCAGTACTTC.

CDR3 DNA: TGTGCCAGCAGTGCGGACAGGGCCGGTGGTGATACGCAGTATTTT. Translated: CASSADRAGGDTQYF. The chain has TRBV27 and TRBJ2-3; 8 bases are a match to TRBD1. J lost 6 bases, V lost 5 bases, and 10 bases had no gene match. The CDR3 totals 15 residues. The germline CDR1 and CDR2 sequences are MNHEY and SMNVEV (reference sequence).

The CDR3 DNA reads as TGTGCCAGCAAGTTACTCTTGGGGGATTCACCCCTCCACTTT. It is translated as CASKLLLGDSPLHF. The chain uses TRBV6-6 and TRBJ1-6; D possibly corresponds to TRBD1 (5 bases). Germline-derived CDR1 and CDR2 are MNHNY and SVGAGI (reference sequence). V lost 7 bases, J lost 8 bases, and 15 bases lay in between. This CDR3 has 14 amino acids.

This clone was detected only a few times. This sequence joins TRBV28 and TRBJ1-3; the D is unclear. Trimming shortened V by 3 bases and J by 0 bases, and 6 bases separated the two germline ends. The CDR3 consists of 14 residues. CDR1 is MDHEN, CDR2 SYDVKM, per germline. In DNA form, the CDR3 reads TGTGCCAGCAGTTTTGTGGTCTCTGGAAACACCATATATTTT. This sequence encodes CASSFVVSGNTIYF.

The chain carries TRBV6-1 and TRBJ2-1, with 11 bases fitting TRBD2. The CDR3 covers 16 residues. The V segment lost 2 bases and the J segment 3 bases; nucleotides outside the gene matches: 3. From germline, CDR1 is MNHNS and CDR2 SASEGT. CDR3 sequence: CASSEKLAGDYNEQFF. The DNA of the CDR3 is TGTGCCAGCAGTGAAAAACTAGCGGGGGACTACAATGAGCAGTTCTTC.

To note about this clone: This specimen includes other DNA sequences encoding the same CDR3. The chain joins TRBV6-1 to TRBJ1-3; D call uncertain. Germline V lookup: CDR1 MNHNS, CDR2 SASEGT. CDR3 length: 15 amino acids. V was cut by 2 bases and J by 0 bases, with 8 bases left in between. In nucleotides, the CDR3 is TGTGCCAGCAGTGAAACACCTAGCTCTGGAAACACCATATATTTT. It is translated as CASSETPSSGNTIYF.

The chain joins TRBV30 to TRBJ2-3, with D perhaps TRBD1 or TRBD2 (6 bases each). The V end lost 4 bases, the J end lost 0 bases, and 11 bases lay between the germline ends. CDR1 is GTSNPN and CDR2 is SVGIG in the germline V gene (reference sequence). This CDR3 region has 14 residues. CDR3 DNA: TGTGCCTGGACGGGGGCCCCCAGCACAGATACGCAGTATTTT. The encoded protein is CAWTGAPSTDTQYF.

This chain links TRBV9 with TRBJ2-3; possibly TRBD1 for D (7 bases). Germline-derived CDR1 and CDR2 are SGDLS and YYNGEE. Trimming shortened V by 4 bases and J by 3 bases, and 24 bases separated the two germline ends. The CDR3 runs 18 residues. CDR3 nucleotide sequence: TGTGCCAGCAGCTTGGGGCTAGGCCGGGACAGCGGGACAGATACGCAGTATTTT. Residues: CASSLGLGRDSGTDTQYF.

V usage is TRBV7-9 and J usage is TRBJ2-7; D is possibly TRBD1 or TRBD2 (7 bases each). The germline V gene encodes CDR1 SEHNR and CDR2 FQNEAQ (reference sequence). The CDR3 runs 15 residues. Trimming left V 3 bases short and J 5 bases short, with 17 bases between. CDR3 DNA: TGTGCCAGCAGCTTCGCCAGGGGGGGTTTACACGAGCAGTACTTC. Translation: CASSFARGGLHEQYF.

About this clone itself: Other DNA sequences in this sample translate to the same CDR3. This chain uses TRBV27 with TRBJ2-1; no clear D gene. In germline, CDR1 is MNHEY, CDR2 SMNVEV (reference sequence). This CDR3 has 12 residues. The ends were cut back, 3 bases at V and 6 bases at J, with 6 bases in the middle. The CDR3 bases are TGTGCCAGCAGTTTGGGCGGCAATGAGCAGTTCTTC. It encodes CASSLGGNEQFF.

The chain is built from TRBV27 and TRBJ2-3; D gene unclear. The CDR3 totals 15 residues. V gave up 0 bases and J gave up 1 base, with 8 bases separating them. Germline V gene sequence: CDR1 MNHEY, CDR2 SMNVEV (reference sequence). In DNA, the CDR3 is TGTGCCAGCAGTTTATCTCGTGGGGGCACAGATACGCAGTATTTT. It yields the protein CASSLSRGGTDTQYF.

The V and J genes are TRBV30 and TRBJ2-5, with D possibly being TRBD2 (6 bases). Trimming pared 5 bases from V and 5 bases from J, leaving 18 bases between. The germline CDR1 and CDR2 sequences are GTSNPN and SVGIG (reference sequence). There are 14 residues in the CDR3. The CDR3 DNA reads as TGTGCCTGGTGCCCCGGGCGTGGGGGGGAGACCCAGTACTTC. Protein sequence: CAWCPGRGGETQYF.

The chain recombines TRBV2 with TRBJ2-6, with no clear D. This CDR3 comprises 17 residues. V was clipped by 7 bases and J by 0 bases, with 16 bases between them. Germline CDR1 is SNHLY and CDR2 is FYNNEI. CDR3: CASKRNLRSSGANVLTF. DNA for the CDR3: TGTGCCAGCAAACGGAACCTCCGGAGCTCTGGGGCCAACGTCCTGACTTTC.

This clone was found a few times. The chain employs TRBV7-8 and TRBJ1-4, with no clear D. Germline values: CDR1 SGHVS, CDR2 FQNEAQ. V lost 5 bases and J 7 bases, leaving 20 bases between the germline ends. The CDR3 has 16 amino acids. The chain's CDR3 is CASSPRLDMMGEKLFF. The CDR3 DNA reads TGTGCCAGCAGCCCACGTCTCGACATGATGGGTGAAAAACTGTTTTTT.

The chain has TRBV7-2 and TRBJ2-1; D unclear. V lost 5 bases and J lost 5, with 10 bases in between. Germline lookup yields CDR1 SGHTA and CDR2 FQGNSA. This CDR3 comprises 13 residues. The CDR3 nucleotides are TGTGCCAGCAGCGTGACTCCTAACAATGAGCAGTTCTTC. It yields the protein CASSVTPNNEQFF. The variable domain in full, completed from reference TRBV7-2 and TRBJ2-1, reads GAGVSQSPSNKVTEKGKDVELRCDPISGHTALYWYRQSLGQGLEFLIYFQGNSAPDKSGLPSDRFSAERTGGSVSTLTIQRTQQEDSAVYLCASSVTPNNEQFFGPGTRLTVL.